This T cell receptor (beta chain) was observed in a study of T cell responses to AZD1222 COVID-19 vaccine. General study points: Donors skewed white British and female; clonal diversity was possibly underestimated. Regions left unmutated in variants are reportedly the target of nearly half of spike-specific TCRs. The study found Spike-specific TCR breadth and depth rose after two AZD1222 doses. Among those given AZD1222, only 5 to 7 were seropositive at baseline.

Sequencing used immunoSEQ multiplex PCR; TCRdb keeps in-frame clones, though not all of them. Among around 78,000 clones listed, roughly nine tenths were seen once. This clone occurred once. What it binds is not known. Germline V CDR1 and CDR2: SNHLY, FYNNEI. The CDR3 length is 14 residues. Trimming removed 7 bases at V and 3 bases at J, with 10 bases between. The genes are TRBV2 and TRBJ2-6; D unresolved. The sequencing used peripheral blood, collected 28 days after the second AZD1222 dose. This clonotype was sampled from an adult who received the AZD1222 COVID-19 vaccine. The CDR3 region is CASIEVFGANVLTF. DNA of the CDR3: TGTGCCAGCATAGAGGTCTTTGGGGCCAACGTCCTGACTTTC.